Listed here are 27 T cell receptor beta chains from one sample, sequenced in a study of vaccination and CD4 T cells after COVID-19. Treatment specified: approximately nine-day PBMC culture with coronavirus spike peptide pools or control peptides (ViraFEST assay). Antigens for these TCRs are unknown. Sequencing of the DNA from cultured CD4+ T cells was carried out with the Oncomine TCR Beta short-read assay. TCRdb itself ran the PCR reads through MiXCR, one entry per CDR3 protein. The table shows 3,400 or so distinct CDR3 sequences, with nearly 25% occurring only once. The sequenced sample was CD4+ T cells from blood, cultured in vitro, obtained after SARS-CoV-2 vaccination. Receptor source: a human donor who had recovered from COVID-19.

This clonotype appeared a few times. This CDR3 reads CSASPGVNYGYTF. As DNA, the CDR3 is TGCAGTGCTAGCCCGGGGGTTAACTATGGCTACACCTTC. The chain uses TRBV20-1 and TRBJ1-2; tentatively, D is TRBD1 (5 bases). Germline CDR1 reads DFQATT; CDR2 reads SNEGSKA (reference sequence). The CDR3 is made up of 13 amino acids. V was trimmed by 3 bases and J by 1 base, leaving 9 bases between them.

Only a few counts were recorded for this clonotype. The V gene is TRBV6-5, the J gene TRBJ1-1, with 7 bases matching TRBD1. Germline V gives CDR1 MNHEY, CDR2 SVGAGI. There are 14 residues in the CDR3. Losses at the gene ends were 2 bases for V and 4 bases for J; bases not matched to a gene: 4. The CDR3 reads CASSYLTGTTEAFF. CDR3 in DNA: TGTGCCAGCAGTTACCTGACAGGGACCACTGAAGCTTTCTTT.

This clonotype is medium-sized by share. The chain couples TRBV28 to TRBJ2-5; 10 nucleotides agree with TRBD2. CDR1 and CDR2 (germline): MDHEN, SYDVKM. The CDR3 consists of 16 residues. V dropped 3 bases and J dropped 2; count of bases not matched to a gene: 6. CDR3 loop: CASSLGTAGGQETQYF. The CDR3 coding sequence is TGTGCCAGCAGTTTGGGCACAGCGGGGGGGCAAGAGACCCAGTACTTC.

This clonotype was recorded a few times. Written as DNA, the CDR3 is TGTGCCAGCAGATCAACTAGGGGAGGCTACACCTTC. Protein product: CASRSTRGGYTF. This chain connects TRBV28 to TRBJ1-2, with D maybe TRBD1 (5 bases). This CDR3 is built from 12 residues. Germline CDR1 is MDHEN and CDR2 is SYDVKM. V dropped 6 bases and J dropped 8 bases, with 13 bases sitting between them.

This clonotype has just a few counts. The V and J genes are TRBV4-1 and TRBJ2-7; a weak D match, TRBD1 (5 bases). In germline, CDR1 is MGHRA, CDR2 YSYEKL. V gave up 1 base and J gave up 4 bases, with 14 bases separating them. The CDR3 runs 15 residues. The CDR3 DNA reads TGCGCCAGCAGCCAAGTTGGGAAGGGGATGTACGAGCAGTACTTC. Translated, it gives CASSQVGKGMYEQYF.

This clonotype showed up just a few times. The V call is TRBV10-3, the J call TRBJ2-1, with D perhaps given as TRBD1 or TRBD2 (5 bases each). The CDR3 sequence is 13 residues long. The germline V and J ends were trimmed by 10 bases and 4 bases, with 14 bases remaining between them. Germline V CDR1 and CDR2: ENHRY, SYGVKD. The CDR3 spells CATLGDPYNEQFF. In DNA form, the CDR3 reads TGTGCCACTTTGGGGGACCCATACAATGAGCAGTTCTTC.

The table lists this clonotype with a few counts. CDR3 loop: CAIRLNPEDTQYF. The CDR3 nucleotides are TGTGCCATCAGGCTTAATCCCGAGGATACGCAGTATTTT. The chain combines TRBV10-3 with TRBJ2-3; no definite D call. Germline V CDR1 and CDR2: ENHRY, SYGVKD. This CDR3 has 13 amino acids. The ends were cut back, 6 bases at V and 6 bases at J, with 13 bases in the middle.

Sample share makes this clonotype medium-sized. This sequence joins TRBV6-1 and TRBJ1-1, with a weak D call TRBD1 (6 bases). CDR3 length: 14 residues. Germline assignment: CDR1 MNHNS and CDR2 SASEGT. DNA of the CDR3: TGTGCTTCAGCGGTGTGGGGGGCGGGCACTGAAGCTTTCTTT. Amino acids: CASAVWGAGTEAFF.

The gene calls are TRBV6-5 and TRBJ2-1; D is possibly TRBD2 (7 bases). This CDR3 is built from 16 residues. Trimming removed 2 bases from V and 7 bases from J, with 18 bases in between. CDR1 and CDR2 from the germline V gene are MNHEY and SVGAGI. The CDR3 coding sequence is TGTGCCAGCAGTTACGGGCGGGGGCGCATCGGAAATGAGCAGTTCTTC. Residues: CASSYGRGRIGNEQFF.

About this clonotype itself: A clone one base away is much larger, so this may be a read error. The J gene is TRBJ1-1, the V gene TRBV7-9; the match to TRBD1 covers 9 bases. The germline CDR1 and CDR2 sequences are SEHNR and FQNEAQ (reference sequence). This CDR3 has 14 amino acids. DNA for the CDR3: TGTACCAGCACCCTACAGGGGGCAGACACTGAAGCTTTCTTT. The encoded protein is CTSTLQGADTEAFF.

This clonotype is medium-sized. V is TRBV7-3 and J is TRBJ2-7; D possibly corresponds to TRBD2 (6 bases). V shed 4 bases and J shed 3 bases, with 13 bases lying between them. This CDR3 has 14 amino acids. Germline values: CDR1 SGHTA, CDR2 FQGTGA. The CDR3 bases are TGTGCCAGCAGCTCTGGCGTGGGGGGCTACGAGCAGTACTTC. Its translation is CASSSGVGGYEQYF.

This clonotype is judged medium-sized. The chain carries TRBV7-9 and TRBJ2-3; no definite D call. Trimming removed 4 bases from V and 6 bases from J, with 20 bases in between. The CDR3 has 16 residues. Germline V gene data show CDR1 as SEHNR and CDR2 as FQNEAQ (reference sequence). For the CDR3, the DNA is TGTGCCAGCAGCTCAACGGTGGGATATCCCCGCGATACGCAGTATTTT. It is translated as CASSSTVGYPRDTQYF.

This clonotype was counted a few times. The chain has TRBV4-2 and TRBJ1-2; the D gene is possibly TRBD1 (5 bases). CDR3 length: 15 residues. Germline V lookup: CDR1 LGHNA, CDR2 YNFKEQ. V lost 6 bases and J 2 bases, leaving 16 bases between the germline ends. The CDR3 nucleotides are TGTGCCAGCAGGCCTGGCACAGGCCTCAACTATGGCTACACCTTC. This gives the protein CASRPGTGLNYGYTF.

The chain recombines TRBV20-1 with TRBJ2-6; TRBD1 matches at 8 bases. CDR1 and CDR2 from the germline V gene are DFQATT and SNEGSKA (reference sequence). J was trimmed by 0 bases and V by 6 bases; bases with no gene match: 10. CDR3 length: 17 amino acids. The CDR3 region is CSAPLQDRVSGANVLTF. The CDR3 bases are TGCAGTGCCCCCCTTCAGGACAGGGTCTCTGGGGCCAACGTCCTGACTTTC.

This clonotype came up a few times. This chain connects TRBV19 to TRBJ2-3; D gene uncertain. The CDR3 length is 11 residues. Per the germline V gene, CDR1 is LNHDA and CDR2 is SQIVND (reference sequence). Between the trimmed V and J ends, which lost 3 bases and 6 bases, there was a span of 4 bases. CDR3 sequence reads: CASSIHDTQYF. Here the CDR3 DNA reads TGTGCCAGTAGTATTCACGATACGCAGTATTTT.

The rearrangement uses TRBV9 and TRBJ2-5, with D perhaps given as TRBD1 or TRBD2 (5 bases each). The germline V gene has CDR1 SGDLS and CDR2 YYNGEE. The CDR3 has 15 amino acids. V lost 4 bases to trimming and J lost 2 bases, with 15 bases between them. CDR3 amino acids: CASSSGTAYQETQYF. CDR3 nucleotide sequence: TGTGCCAGCAGCTCCGGGACGGCATATCAAGAGACCCAGTACTTC.

The chain links TRBV6-1 to TRBJ1-1; D is unresolved. V shed 5 bases and J shed 6 bases, with 22 bases lying between them. Looked up from germline, CDR1 is MNHNS and CDR2 is SASEGT. The CDR3 totals 16 residues. The CDR3 DNA reads as TGTGCCAGCAGTATCGGCGTCTGGGCCGACGGCGCTGAAGCTTTCTTT. It yields the protein CASSIGVWADGAEAFF.

By sample share, this clonotype is medium-sized. V is TRBV20-1 and J is TRBJ2-7; 7 bases are shared with TRBD2. With V trimmed by 1 base and J by 2 bases, 2 bases remained unmatched. The germline CDR1 and CDR2 sequences are DFQATT and SNEGSKA (reference sequence). The CDR3 has 13 amino acids. CDR3 residues: CSARAGGTYEQYF. CDR3 nucleotide sequence: TGCAGTGCTAGAGCGGGGGGAACCTACGAGCAGTACTTC.

This clonotype is deemed large (0.1 to 1%). This sequence joins TRBV20-1 and TRBJ1-6; D not certain. Germline V gives CDR1 DFQATT, CDR2 SNEGSKA (reference sequence). V dropped 0 bases and J dropped 13 bases, with 10 bases sitting between them. This CDR3 is built from 12 residues. The CDR3 DNA reads TGCAGTGCTAGAGAGGGCCCGAGCCCCCTCCACTTT. This codes for CSAREGPSPLHF.

V usage is TRBV4-2 and J usage is TRBJ2-3; a weak D match, TRBD2 (7 bases). Between the trimmed V and J ends, which lost 0 bases and 5 bases, there was a span of 18 bases. Germline values: CDR1 LGHNA, CDR2 YNFKEQ. This CDR3 region has 17 residues. CDR3 region: CASSQDGGGGGRDTQYF. The DNA for the CDR3 is TGTGCCAGCAGCCAAGATGGGGGCGGCGGGGGCAGAGATACGCAGTATTTT.

The chain uses TRBV7-9 and TRBJ1-3; a possible D gene is TRBD1 (5 bases). Trimming shortened V by 5 bases and J by 3 bases, and 17 bases separated the two germline ends. Germline lookup yields CDR1 SEHNR and CDR2 FQNEAQ (reference sequence). This CDR3 has 16 amino acids. CDR3 sequence reads: CASSPAAGRGGNTIYF. CDR3 bases: TGTGCCAGCAGCCCCGCGGCCGGGAGGGGTGGAAACACCATATATTTT.

The chain has TRBV6-2 or TRBV6-3 and TRBJ2-5; 8 bases are a match to TRBD2. The germline CDR1 and CDR2 sequences are MNHEY and SVGEGT. The junction had 11 bases not matched to a gene; V was cut back by 6 bases and J by 2 bases. This CDR3 has 16 residues. The CDR3 loop is CASRLFGGGDQETQYF. As DNA, the CDR3 is TGTGCCAGCAGACTCTTCGGGGGGGGGGATCAAGAGACCCAGTACTTC.

This clonotype was seen a few times. The chain employs TRBV29-1 and TRBJ2-7; possibly TRBD2 for D (5 bases). V lost 5 bases, J lost 5 bases, and 16 bases lay in between. Germline assignment: CDR1 SQVTM and CDR2 ANQGSEA. The CDR3 has 13 amino acids. CDR3 sequence reads: CSVNLRDRNEQYF. CDR3 coding DNA: TGCAGCGTTAATCTGAGGGATCGCAACGAGCAGTACTTC.

This clonotype was detected only a few times. The chain recombines TRBV6-1 with TRBJ1-5; the D is unclear. Trimming took 4 bases from V and 8 from J, leaving 15 bases between them. The CDR3 has 14 residues. The germline V gene has CDR1 MNHNS and CDR2 SASEGT. The CDR3 is CASSVPHGGEPQHF. The CDR3 nucleotides read TGTGCCAGCAGTGTTCCCCATGGTGGGGAGCCCCAGCATTTT.

This clonotype qualifies as medium-sized (0.01 to 0.1%). This chain links TRBV20-1 with TRBJ2-7, with 8 bases identical to TRBD2. The junction had 19 bases not matched to a gene; V was cut back by 1 base and J by 2 bases. CDR1 and CDR2 (germline): DFQATT, SNEGSKA (reference sequence). The CDR3 extends over 19 amino acids. This chain's CDR3 is CSARAGAGGPDAVTYEQYF. CDR3 in DNA: TGCAGTGCTAGAGCCGGGGCGGGGGGACCCGACGCAGTAACCTACGAGCAGTACTTC.

By frequency in the sample, this clonotype is medium-sized. The genes are TRBV28 and TRBJ1-2; the D gene is possibly TRBD1 (5 bases). Trimming took 3 bases from V and 6 from J, leaving 17 bases between them. The CDR3 runs 15 residues. CDR1 and CDR2 (germline): MDHEN, SYDVKM. For the CDR3, the DNA is TGTGCCAGCAGTTTGAGGGGACGGACGGCAAATGGCTACACCTTC. This codes for CASSLRGRTANGYTF.

The chain carries TRBV5-5 and TRBJ2-7, with D perhaps assigned TRBD1 or TRBD2 (5 bases each). CDR3 length equals 19 residues. Trimming left V 2 bases short and J 2 bases short, with 26 bases between. Looked up from germline, CDR1 is SGHKS and CDR2 is YYEKEE (reference sequence). The CDR3 nucleotides are TGTGCCAGCAGCTTTCCAATAGACTACAGGCTTCTCGACCCCTACGAGCAGTACTTC. This gives the protein CASSFPIDYRLLDPYEQYF.